This T cell receptor (beta chain) was sequenced in a study of T cell changes during pregnancy in multiple sclerosis. This CDR3 has 16 residues. Losses at the gene ends were 2 bases for V and 4 bases for J; bases not matched to a gene: 8. Germline values: CDR1 KGHSH, CDR2 LQKENI. Assay: immunoSEQ multiplex PCR; the TCRdb copy retains only in-frame clones and omits some. The sample lists around 72,000 clones, 91% occurring once. This receptor was identified in a female donor in good health, enrolled as a control in a pregnancy study. The chain recombines TRBV18 with TRBJ1-2; TRBD1 aligns across 9 bases. The material sequenced was peripheral blood, taken in the third trimester of pregnancy. The CDR3 spells CASSPVPGQGLYGYTF. The CDR3 coding sequence is TGTGCCAGCTCACCAGTCCCGGGACAGGGCCTCTATGGCTACACCTTC.